This T cell receptor beta chain was recovered during a study of human T cells and chemical hapten exposure (dated by TCRdb to about 2021). For the wider study: For sensitization, 2% DPC in acetone was applied to a 2 cm by 2 cm area of upper inner arm skin. Patch testing was performed on the upper back with Finn chambers containing 0.01% DPC, and the patch tests were scored after 6 days according to International Contact Dermatitis Research Group standards. Blood samples were taken from patients before sensitization (week 0) and at 2, 6 and about 24 weeks after DPC sensitization. In alopecia patients, the study followed how the peripheral blood TCR repertoire changed in vivo over primary and secondary sensitization to diphenylcyclopropenone (DPC), a hapten. Under 30 alopecia patients gave blood for TCR sequencing at one to four time points (pre-sensitization, 2, 6 and 24 weeks). The libraries were sequenced as a pool, and the TCR yield per sample differed mostly because of small variations in library volumes within the pool. Throughout the study period of around 25 weeks, patients also received therapeutic DPC doses to the scalp every week. Most of the patients in the cohort were female, and the cohort covered alopecia areata with under or over 50% scalp involvement, alopecia totalis and alopecia universalis.

Library preparation was by RACE. The run used a NextSeq 500. During library preparation, unique molecular identifiers were attached to individual cDNA molecules so that TCRs could be counted in a quantitative, reproducible way. Each blood RNA sample was used to sequence both TCR alpha and TCR beta chains. The study's own analysis went as follows. The median number of TCRs per sample was approximately 98,000, ranging from about 23,224 to 750,000. The Decombinator software suite was used to annotate the V, J and CDR3 of the TCR reads. For the PS versus PT1 abundance plots, all samples were subsampled to the same number of TCRs (28,000). Expanded TCRs were defined as absent before sensitization and observed at least eight times at the 2-week time point. TCRdb redid the processing of the public reads, applying fastp at Q25 and MiXCR, and retained in-frame beta chains. Each CDR3 protein gets just one entry, which takes the most common genes and DNA from the rows behind it. TCRdb, not the authors, supplied the V and J calls. Present in this sample are about 290,000 distinct CDR3 sequences, just under 8% of which were seen just once. Roughly 1.2% of the sample is in the top ten clones.

V is cut by 3 bases and J by 3 bases, and the space between the germline ends is 17 bases. CDR1 and CDR2, per the germline V gene, are SGHDN and FVKESK. Including the terminal cysteine and phenylalanine, the CDR3 comprises 17 residues. Left in the record is the CDR3 DNA by itself, 51 bases read in frame from the first base. The full study reports these points: Because every patient had alopecia, a presumed autoimmune disease, the patients' immune response might differ from that of healthy individuals. DPC sensitization did not change how many TCRs were above 1 in 1000 frequency, and no evidence was found of alterations in global repertoire structure. Expanded TCRs formed significantly more large CDR3 similarity clusters than pre-sensitization or healthy control sets, consistent with antigen-driven responses. A positive correlation was found between the number of PT1 expanded TCRs and patch test score, with significance reached at thresholds 8, 16 and 32 but not 4. After repeated subsampling, the strength of the expansion versus patch-test correlation and the threshold at which it became significant changed.

Details on this clonotype: It lacks a known antigen. Base qualities are not recorded, but no much larger clone differs from it by a single base.

The label giving this sample's time point can be read as: pre-sensitization, week 0. In the paper's terms, the treatment or condition label means: therapeutic diphenylcyclopropenone sensitization with weekly scalp DPC. Blood at each patch-test visit was drawn before the patch test was applied. Eligible patients were aged 18 to 70, diagnosed with alopecia, deemed suitable for DPC therapy, and excluded if pregnant. Total RNA was isolated from unfractionated whole blood collected in Tempus Blood RNA tubes. Rearrangement joined TRBV14 to TRBJ2-2, with the identity of the D gene unclear. The receptor comes from a man aged 18-30 years with alopecia areata. Some clones in this sample may be carry-over from other donors' samples. Sample: whole blood, taken in connection with sensitization to the hapten diphenylcyclopropenone (DPC). The DNA is TGTGCCAGCAGCCAGATCTCCCTGGGTGTTGACACCGGGGAGCTGTTTTTT. It encodes CASSQISLGVDTGELFF.